Shown below are 25 T cell receptor beta chains from a single sample sequenced in a study of cytomegalovirus exposure and HLA in healthy donors. The PCR made use of 60 Vbeta and 13 Jbeta primers. Data came from immunoSEQ multiplex PCR; TCRdb stores just in-frame clones and leaves some out. The table shows about 100,000 clones, with around 74% occurring only once. The sample was PBMCs. The receptors originated from a woman in her seventies in good health and CMV-seropositive.

CDR3 sequence (DNA): TGTGCCAGCAGCTTACTGGACTTTCGATATGGCTACGAGCAGTACTTC. Amino acids: CASSLLDFRYGYEQYF. This chain connects TRBV7-8 to TRBJ2-7; D might be TRBD2 (5 bases). V lost 2 bases, J lost 3 bases, and 17 bases lay in between. Germline V CDR1 and CDR2: SGHVS, FQNEAQ. The CDR3 extends over 16 amino acids.

V is TRBV18 and J is TRBJ2-7, with unresolved D. This CDR3 has 15 residues. V dropped 3 bases and J dropped 1 base, with 13 bases sitting between them. Germline V gives CDR1 KGHSH, CDR2 LQKENI. The chain's CDR3 is CASSPEGGSSYEQYF. CDR3 sequence (DNA): TGTGCCAGCTCACCCGAAGGCGGTTCTTCCTACGAGCAGTACTTC. The full variable domain, completed using reference TRBV18 and TRBJ2-7, is NAGVMQNPRHLVRRRGQEARLRCSPMKGHSHVYWYRQLPEEGLKFMVYLQKENIIDESGMPKERFSAEFPKEGPSILRIQQVVRGDSAAYFCASSPEGGSSYEQYFGPGTRLTVT.

The genes are TRBV18 and TRBJ1-2, with 7 bases that match TRBD1. Losses at the gene ends were 2 bases for V and 2 bases for J; bases not matched to a gene: 5. CDR3 size: 15 residues. The germline CDR1 and CDR2 sequences are KGHSH and LQKENI. CDR3 sequence reads: CASSPRQGSNYGYTF. The DNA of the CDR3 is TGTGCCAGCTCACCAAGACAGGGAAGCAACTATGGCTACACCTTC.

The chain employs TRBV29-1 and TRBJ1-3, with a tentative D call TRBD1 (6 bases). The germline V and J ends were trimmed by 6 bases and 0 bases, with 15 bases remaining between them. Germline V gives CDR1 SQVTM, CDR2 ANQGSEA. The CDR3 loop spans 15 amino acids. CDR3 sequence reads: CSVVHRAFSGNTIYF. The CDR3 DNA follows: TGCAGCGTAGTACACAGGGCTTTCTCTGGAAACACCATATATTTT.

The rearrangement uses TRBV15 and TRBJ2-1; unclear D gene. The CDR3 totals 12 residues. The germline V gene has CDR1 LNHNV and CDR2 YYDKDF (reference sequence). V gave up 2 bases and J gave up 5 bases, with 4 bases separating them. CDR3 sequence: CATSRLNNEQFF. The CDR3 DNA is TGTGCCACCAGCAGACTTAACAATGAGCAGTTCTTC.

The V call is TRBV10-3, the J call TRBJ2-7, with a possible D match to TRBD2 (5 bases). Per the germline V gene, CDR1 is ENHRY and CDR2 is SYGVKD. The germline V and J ends were trimmed by 0 bases and 2 bases, with 5 bases remaining between them. The CDR3 spans 13 residues. CDR3 nucleotides: TGTGCCATCAGTGAGTCCGGGGCCTACGAGCAGTACTTC. Translation: CAISESGAYEQYF.

The V and J genes are TRBV11-2 and TRBJ1-2; D perhaps matches TRBD1 (5 bases). With 6 bases removed from V and 3 bases from J, the gap between germline ends came to 14 bases. Germline V gene lookup returns CDR1 SGHAT and CDR2 FQNNGV. CDR3 length: 14 amino acids. In DNA, the CDR3 is TGTGCCAGCAGGACAGTAAGGGGCGACTATGGCTACACCTTC. Protein: CASRTVRGDYGYTF.

The chain combines TRBV19 with TRBJ1-2; 7 bases match TRBD1. Germline V gene data show CDR1 as LNHDA and CDR2 as SQIVND (reference sequence). The CDR3 consists of 15 residues. V was pared by 3 bases and J by 6 bases, with 10 bases of the junction left unmatched. The CDR3, as DNA: TGTGCCAGTAGTATCGGCGGGACAGTCAGGGATGGCTACACCTTC. Translated, it gives CASSIGGTVRDGYTF.

This clone was counted once. This chain connects TRBV5-1 to TRBJ2-1; TRBD2 matches 12 bases. Trimming cost V 4 bases and J 7 bases; bases outside gene matches: 12. This CDR3 region has 17 residues. From germline, CDR1 is SGHRS and CDR2 YFSETQ. This CDR3 is CASSLRDRLAGVNEQFF. As DNA, the CDR3 is TGCGCCAGCAGCCTCAGGGATAGACTAGCGGGAGTTAATGAGCAGTTCTTC.

In DNA form, the CDR3 reads TGTGCCAGCAGTACCTCAGGGAGGGAGCAGTTCTTC. The encoded protein is CASSTSGREQFF. This chain joins TRBV28 and TRBJ2-1, with TRBD2 as a possible D gene (6 bases). V was pared by 5 bases and J by 10 bases, with 12 bases between. This CDR3 is 12 amino acids long. Germline V gene lookup returns CDR1 MDHEN and CDR2 SYDVKM.

The V and J genes are TRBV5-1 and TRBJ1-2; unclear D gene. The V gene lost 5 bases and the J gene lost 3 bases, with 14 bases spanning the gap. The CDR3 has 14 amino acids. The germline gives CDR1 SGHRS, CDR2 YFSETQ. The CDR3 coding sequence is TGCGCCAGCAGGGAACAAGCGCTCGACTATGGCTACACCTTC. Translation: CASREQALDYGYTF. Full variable domain (missing parts from reference TRBV5-1 and TRBJ1-2): KAGVTQTPRYLIKTRGQQVTLSCSPISGHRSVSWYQQTPGQGLQFLFEYFSETQRNKGNFPGRFSGRQFSNSRSEMNVSTLELGDSALYLCASREQALDYGYTFGSGTRLTVV.

V gene TRBV7-8 combines with J gene TRBJ2-5; 10 positions agree with TRBD1. This CDR3 spans 15 amino acids. V dropped 3 bases and J dropped 5; count of bases not matched to a gene: 6. In germline, CDR1 is SGHVS, CDR2 FQNEAQ. The CDR3 DNA sequence: TGTGCCAGCAGCTTCGACAGGGGGCTCTCGGAGACCCAGTACTTC. Amino acids: CASSFDRGLSETQYF.

This rearrangement joins TRBV15 to TRBJ2-7; TRBD2 matches 8 bases. Trimming cost V 6 bases and J 12 bases; bases outside gene matches: 7. The CDR3 is 11 residues long. Germline CDR1 LNHNV, CDR2 YYDKDF (reference sequence). CDR3 loop: CATRAGRDRYF. The CDR3 DNA is TGTGCCACCAGAGCCGGGAGGGATCGGTACTTC.

This clone appeared a few times. This chain joins TRBV7-9 and TRBJ1-5; TRBD1 agrees at 7 bases. Unmatched junction bases numbered 4, after V lost 2 bases and J lost 6 bases. The CDR3 covers 14 residues. In germline, CDR1 is SEHNR, CDR2 FQNEAQ (reference sequence). The CDR3 DNA sequence: TGTGCCAGCAGCTTAACAGGGGTCGGTCAGCCCCAGCATTTT. This sequence encodes CASSLTGVGQPQHF.

J is TRBJ2-5 and V is TRBV11-3; D is perhaps TRBD2 (5 bases). The closer fit of TRBJ2-7 to the DNA end suggests the J call may be wrong. This CDR3 has 12 amino acids. The germline CDR1 and CDR2 sequences are SGHNT and YENEEA. CDR3 DNA sequence: TGTGCCAGCAGCGTTGGAGGCGACGAGCAGTACTTC. This codes for CASSVGGDEQYF.

The chain links TRBV4-1 to TRBJ2-5, with 8 bases aligning to TRBD2. The CDR3 contains 16 residues. V dropped 0 bases and J dropped 2; count of bases not matched to a gene: 5. Germline V gene sequence: CDR1 MGHRA, CDR2 YSYEKL. The CDR3 region is CASSQDRTGGQETQYF. CDR3 coding DNA: TGCGCCAGCAGCCAAGATCGAACGGGAGGGCAAGAGACCCAGTACTTC.

The chain couples TRBV29-1 to TRBJ2-3, with D perhaps matching TRBD1 (8 bases). Trimming removed 6 bases at V and 2 bases at J, with 15 bases between. The CDR3 consists of 14 residues. Germline V gene lookup returns CDR1 SQVTM and CDR2 ANQGSEA. The CDR3, as DNA: TGCAGCGTACGGACAGGGACTATCACAGATACGCAGTATTTT. This translates into CSVRTGTITDTQYF.

This clone was seen a handful of times. The J gene is TRBJ2-7, the V gene TRBV5-4; a possible D gene is TRBD2 (6 bases). V shed 4 bases and J shed 7 bases, with 21 bases lying between them. Germline V gene data show CDR1 as SGHNT and CDR2 as YYREEE (reference sequence). There are 15 residues in the CDR3. The CDR3 reads CASSIRDWRPQEQYF. CDR3 in DNA: TGTGCCAGCAGCATCCGGGACTGGAGGCCTCAGGAGCAGTACTTC. The full variable domain, with the rest looked up from reference TRBV5-4 and TRBJ2-7, is ETGVTQSPTHLIKTRGQQVTLRCSSQSGHNTVSWYQQALGQGPQFIFQYYREEENGRGNFPPRFSGLQFPNYSSELNVNALELDDSALYLCASSIRDWRPQEQYFGPGTRLTVT.

The chain has TRBV4-1 and TRBJ2-7; D may be TRBD2 (5 bases). The CDR3 contains 13 residues. Germline lookup yields CDR1 MGHRA and CDR2 YSYEKL. Trimming cost V 4 bases and J 6 bases, with 13 bases left between them. The CDR3 protein is CASSPELAGEQYF. The CDR3 nucleotides are TGCGCCAGCAGCCCCGAGCTTGCGGGCGAGCAGTACTTC.

V is TRBV11-2 and J is TRBJ2-6, with D maybe TRBD2 (5 bases). Germline CDR1 SGHAT, CDR2 FQNNGV. The CDR3 runs 17 residues. V lost 1 base and J lost 0, with 10 bases in between. In nucleotides, the CDR3 is TGTGCCAGCAGCTTAGGTAGAGGGCTCTCTGGGGCCAACGTCCTGACTTTC. Translating gives CASSLGRGLSGANVLTF.

CDR3 sequence: CATSPRLLSSYEQYF. For the CDR3, the DNA is TGTGCCACCAGCCCACGACTCCTTAGTTCCTACGAGCAGTACTTC. The chain is built from TRBV15 and TRBJ2-7; no clear D gene. With 5 bases removed from V and 1 base from J, the gap between germline ends came to 15 bases. The CDR3 has 15 amino acids. Germline V lookup: CDR1 LNHNV, CDR2 YYDKDF (reference sequence).

This clone was seen once. The gene calls are TRBV28 and TRBJ2-5, with D possibly being TRBD2 (5 bases). This CDR3 has 12 amino acids. The germline V and J ends were trimmed by 10 bases and 3 bases, with 12 bases remaining between them. Germline CDR1 reads MDHEN; CDR2 reads SYDVKM. The CDR3 protein is CATNQEEETQYF. CDR3 coding DNA: TGTGCCACCAACCAGGAGGAAGAGACCCAGTACTTC.

V usage is TRBV10-3 and J usage is TRBJ2-1; D is unclear. Germline V CDR1 and CDR2: ENHRY, SYGVKD. The CDR3 loop spans 13 amino acids. The V gene lost 6 bases and the J gene lost 1 base, with 7 bases spanning the gap. The CDR3: CAIRGSSYNEQFF. The CDR3 DNA reads TGTGCCATCAGGGGCAGTTCCTACAATGAGCAGTTCTTC.

Only one count was recorded for this clone. The CDR3 reads CAIRPESGTSGKSSYNEQFF. DNA for the CDR3: TGTGCCATCAGACCAGAATCCGGGACTAGCGGGAAAAGCTCCTACAATGAGCAGTTCTTC. The V and J genes are TRBV10-3 and TRBJ2-1; 13 bases line up with TRBD2. This CDR3 region has 20 residues. V lost 6 bases, J lost 0 bases, and 14 bases stayed unmatched. CDR1 and CDR2 (germline): ENHRY, SYGVKD.

The rearrangement links TRBV6-5 to TRBJ1-4, with a weak D call TRBD1 (6 bases). CDR1 MNHEY and CDR2 SVGAGI come from the germline V gene. The germline V and J ends were trimmed by 5 bases and 4 bases, with 14 bases remaining between them. CDR3 length equals 15 residues. CDR3 residues: CASSVSGQSNEKLFF. CDR3 nucleotide sequence: TGTGCCAGCAGTGTATCTGGACAGAGTAATGAAAAACTGTTTTTT.